The entry that follows covers one TCR beta chain sequence. Its target is not known. The source of the sample is a study of identical twins. Whole-study results and caveats: Twin-shared out-of-frame alpha sequences were enriched for low generation probability. Models, which agreed with sharing between unrelated individuals, nonetheless underestimated the out-of-frame TCR alpha sharing seen in monozygotic twins. Instead of following the same donors, the conclusions were based on cross-sectional statistical analysis.

One entry per CDR3 protein results from TCRdb running MiXCR on the 5' RACE reads. The sample carries a few hundred thousand distinct CDR3 sequences, nearly 10% recorded once. CDR3 length: 17 amino acids. Trimming removed 5 bases at V and 7 bases at J, with 26 bases between. CDR1 and CDR2 from the germline V gene are SNHLY and FYNNEI. Among all donors, each was a healthy Caucasian. These same data were also listed under a study on yellow fever vaccine responses in identical twins.

Sequencing was carried out using PBMCs. This TCR was sampled from a woman between 18 and 29 years old in good health. The chain combines TRBV2 with TRBJ2-5; no reliable D call. The CDR3 coding sequence is TGTGCCAGCAGTCTCTTGGGCGACTCCTCTTTTAGTCGGACCCAGTACTTC. Residues: CASSLLGDSSFSRTQYF.